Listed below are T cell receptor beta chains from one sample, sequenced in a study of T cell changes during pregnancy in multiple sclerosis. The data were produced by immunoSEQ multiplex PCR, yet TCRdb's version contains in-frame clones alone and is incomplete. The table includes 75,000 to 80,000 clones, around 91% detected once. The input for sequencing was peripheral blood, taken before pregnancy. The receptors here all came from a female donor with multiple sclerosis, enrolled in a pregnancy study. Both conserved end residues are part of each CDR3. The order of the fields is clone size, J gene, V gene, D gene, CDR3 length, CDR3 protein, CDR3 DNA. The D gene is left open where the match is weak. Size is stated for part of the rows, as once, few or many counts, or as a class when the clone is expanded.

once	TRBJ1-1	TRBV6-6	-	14	CAGPRRLMNTEAFF	TGTGCCGGCCCTAGACGGCTAATGAACACTGAAGCTTTCTTT
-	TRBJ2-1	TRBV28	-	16	CASIPRTGSVNNEQFF	TGTGCCAGCATCCCTCGCACGGGGTCGGTAAACAATGAGCAGTTCTTC
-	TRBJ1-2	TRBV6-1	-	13	CASNPRDFYGYTF	TGTGCCAGCAACCCACGGGATTTCTATGGCTACACCTTC
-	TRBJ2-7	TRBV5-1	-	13	CASSLSGGNEQYF	TGCGCCAGCAGCTTGTCAGGGGGGAACGAGCAGTACTTC
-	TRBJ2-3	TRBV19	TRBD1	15	CASKGRGQGGDTQYF	TGTGCCAGTAAGGGCAGGGGGCAAGGGGGAGATACGCAGTATTTT
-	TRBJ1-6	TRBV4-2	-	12	CASSQVDSPLHF	TGTGCCAGCAGCCAAGTAGATTCACCCCTCCACTTT
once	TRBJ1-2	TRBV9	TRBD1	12	CASRDRGGGYTF	TGTGCCAGCAGGGACAGGGGTGGTGGCTACACCTTC
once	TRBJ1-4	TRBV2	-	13	CASTLRRAEKLFF	TGTGCCAGCACCTTAAGGAGGGCTGAAAAACTGTTTTTT
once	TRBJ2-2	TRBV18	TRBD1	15	CASSLLGQGTGELFF	TGTGCCAGCTCACTCCTAGGACAGGGCACCGGGGAGCTGTTTTTT
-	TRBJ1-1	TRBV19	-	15	CASRAGAGGNTEAFF	TGTGCCAGTAGGGCGGGGGCCGGGGGGAACACTGAAGCTTTCTTT
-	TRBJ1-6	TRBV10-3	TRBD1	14	CAISGDRDNSPLHF	TGTGCCATCAGTGGGGACAGGGATAATTCACCCCTCCACTTT
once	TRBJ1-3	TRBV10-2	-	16	CASSELARGTSNTIYF	TGCGCCAGCAGTGAATTGGCGCGTGGGACTAGCAACACCATATATTTT
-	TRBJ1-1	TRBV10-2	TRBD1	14	CASTADRESTEAFF	TGCGCCAGCACCGCGGACAGGGAGTCAACTGAAGCTTTCTTT
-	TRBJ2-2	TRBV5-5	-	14	CASSSWTDSGELFF	TGTGCCAGCAGCTCATGGACAGATTCCGGGGAGCTGTTTTTT
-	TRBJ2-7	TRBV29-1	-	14	CSVREGGQSYEQYF	TGCAGCGTGAGGGAGGGGGGGCAATCCTACGAGCAGTACTTC
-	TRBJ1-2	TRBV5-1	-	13	CASSFSRQDGYTF	TGCGCCAGCAGCTTCTCCAGGCAGGATGGCTACACCTTC
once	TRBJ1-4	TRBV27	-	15	CASSPSRGRYEKLFF	TGTGCCAGCAGTCCTTCCAGGGGAAGGTATGAAAAACTGTTTTTT
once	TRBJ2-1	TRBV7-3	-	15	CASSPGTPEYNEQFF	TGTGCCAGCAGCCCCGGGACTCCTGAGTACAATGAGCAGTTCTTC
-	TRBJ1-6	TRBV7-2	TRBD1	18	CASSRPPGTGGFDSPLHF	TGTGCCAGCAGCCGGCCACCCGGGACAGGGGGCTTTGATTCACCCCTCCACTTT
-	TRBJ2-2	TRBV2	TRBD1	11	CASREQGPRFF	TGTGCCAGCAGGGAACAGGGGCCAAGGTTTTTT
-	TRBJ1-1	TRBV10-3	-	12	CAISIGDTEAFF	TGTGCCATATCCATAGGGGACACTGAAGCTTTCTTT
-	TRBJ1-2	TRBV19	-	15	CASSRGLSRGYGYTF	TGTGCCAGTAGTAGGGGACTCTCGAGGGGCTATGGCTACACCTTC